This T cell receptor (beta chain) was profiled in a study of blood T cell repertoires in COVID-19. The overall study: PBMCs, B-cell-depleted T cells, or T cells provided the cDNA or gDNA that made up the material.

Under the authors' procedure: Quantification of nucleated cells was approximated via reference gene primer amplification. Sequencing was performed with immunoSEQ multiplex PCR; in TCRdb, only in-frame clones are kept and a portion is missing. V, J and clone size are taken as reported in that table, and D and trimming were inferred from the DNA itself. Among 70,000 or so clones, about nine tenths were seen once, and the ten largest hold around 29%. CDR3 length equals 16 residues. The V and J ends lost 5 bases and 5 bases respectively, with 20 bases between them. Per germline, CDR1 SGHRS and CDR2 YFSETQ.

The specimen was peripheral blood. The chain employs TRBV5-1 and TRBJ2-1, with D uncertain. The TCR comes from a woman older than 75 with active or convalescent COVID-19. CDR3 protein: CASRSPGADWDNEQFF. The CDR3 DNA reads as TGCGCCAGCAGATCCCCTGGCGCGGATTGGGACAATGAGCAGTTCTTC. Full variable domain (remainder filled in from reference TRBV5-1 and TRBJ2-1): KAGVTQTPRYLIKTRGQQVTLSCSPISGHRSVSWYQQTPGQGLQFLFEYFSETQRNKGNFPGRFSGRQFSNSRSEMNVSTLELGDSALYLCASRSPGADWDNEQFFGPGTRLTVL.